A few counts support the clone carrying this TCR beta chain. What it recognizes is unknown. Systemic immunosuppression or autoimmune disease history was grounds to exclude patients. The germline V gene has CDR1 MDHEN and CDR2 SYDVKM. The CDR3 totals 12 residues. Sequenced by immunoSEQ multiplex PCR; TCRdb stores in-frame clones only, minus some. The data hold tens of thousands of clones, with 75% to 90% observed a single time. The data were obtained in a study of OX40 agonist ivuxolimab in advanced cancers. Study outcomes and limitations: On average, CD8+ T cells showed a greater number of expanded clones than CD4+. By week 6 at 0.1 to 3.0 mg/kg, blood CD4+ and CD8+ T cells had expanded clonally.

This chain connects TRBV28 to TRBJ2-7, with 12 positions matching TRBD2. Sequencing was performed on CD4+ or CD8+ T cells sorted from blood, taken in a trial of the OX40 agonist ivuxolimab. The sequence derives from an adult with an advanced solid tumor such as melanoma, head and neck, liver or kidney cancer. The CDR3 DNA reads TGTAAAACTAGCGGGAGGTTCTACGAGCAGTACTTC. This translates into CKTSGRFYEQYF.